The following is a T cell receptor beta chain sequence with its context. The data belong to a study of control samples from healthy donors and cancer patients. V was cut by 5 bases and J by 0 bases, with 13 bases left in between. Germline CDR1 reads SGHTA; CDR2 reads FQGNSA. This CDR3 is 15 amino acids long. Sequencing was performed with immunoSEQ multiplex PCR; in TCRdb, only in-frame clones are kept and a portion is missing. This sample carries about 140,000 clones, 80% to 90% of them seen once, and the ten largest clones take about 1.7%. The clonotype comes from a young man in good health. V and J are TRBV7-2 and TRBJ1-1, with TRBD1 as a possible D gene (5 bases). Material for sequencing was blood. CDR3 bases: TGTGCCAGCAGCCTCGGGGCAGGGTTGAACACTGAAGCTTTCTTT. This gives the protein CASSLGAGLNTEAFF.